The rows below give T cell receptor beta chains drawn from one sample of a study of cytomegalovirus exposure and HLA in healthy donors. Produced via immunoSEQ multiplex PCR; TCRdb's table is partial and in-frame only. The table has 70,000 to 90,000 clones, 75% to 85% seen once. Material for sequencing was PBMCs. Receptors were obtained from a man in his sixties or seventies in good health and CMV-seropositive. The CDR3 runs from the conserved cysteine through the conserved F or W. Each record gives: CDR3 protein, CDR3 DNA, D gene, clone size, V gene, J gene. A D gene is named only where the DNA matches it firmly. Clone size is stated in some rows and not others, as once, few, many or a class when expanded.

cdr3_aa: CASSDFVAGTGELFF
cdr3_nt: TGTGCCAGCAGTGACTTTGTGGCGGGGACCGGGGAGCTGTTTTTT
d_call: NA
clone_size: NA
v_call: TRBV2
j_call: TRBJ2-2

cdr3_aa: CAWSVLGRGRGETQYF
cdr3_nt: TGTGCCTGGAGTGTACTTGGCAGGGGGAGAGGGGAGACCCAGTACTTC
d_call: TRBD1
clone_size: NA
v_call: TRBV30
j_call: TRBJ2-5

cdr3_aa: CASRRYLGYNEQFF
cdr3_nt: TGTGCCAGCAGGCGTTACCTAGGTTACAATGAGCAGTTCTTC
d_call: NA
clone_size: NA
v_call: TRBV13
j_call: TRBJ2-1

cdr3_aa: CASSLARGSREKLFF
cdr3_nt: TGTGCCAGCAGCTTGGCCAGAGGGAGTCGTGAAAAACTGTTTTTT
d_call: NA
clone_size: few
v_call: TRBV5-8
j_call: TRBJ1-4

cdr3_aa: CASSPGLGETQYF
cdr3_nt: TGTGCCAGCAGCCCTGGACTAGGGGAGACCCAGTACTTC
d_call: TRBD2
clone_size: NA
v_call: TRBV7-8
j_call: TRBJ2-5

cdr3_aa: CASSITGLSPLHF
cdr3_nt: TGTGCCAGTAGTATAACAGGGTTGTCACCCCTCCACTTT
d_call: NA
clone_size: NA
v_call: TRBV19
j_call: TRBJ1-6

cdr3_aa: CASSPLYETGGEKLFF
cdr3_nt: TGTGCCAGCAGCCCCCTTTATGAGACAGGGGGTGAAAAACTGTTTTTT
d_call: TRBD1
clone_size: once
v_call: TRBV4-2
j_call: TRBJ1-4

cdr3_aa: CASSRDRGGTEAFF
cdr3_nt: TGCGCCAGCAGCCGGGACAGGGGAGGAACTGAAGCTTTCTTT
d_call: TRBD1
clone_size: NA
v_call: TRBV4-3
j_call: TRBJ1-1

cdr3_aa: CASSWVDRPSYEQYF
cdr3_nt: TGTGCCAGCAGCTGGGTGGACAGGCCCTCCTACGAGCAGTACTTC
d_call: TRBD1
clone_size: NA
v_call: TRBV5-6
j_call: TRBJ2-7

cdr3_aa: CASSPQGYGANVLTF
cdr3_nt: TGTGCCAGCTCACCACAGGGGTATGGGGCCAACGTCCTGACTTTC
d_call: NA
clone_size: NA
v_call: TRBV18
j_call: TRBJ2-6

cdr3_aa: CASLPDSRNTEAFF
cdr3_nt: TGCGCCAGCTTACCGGACAGCCGGAACACTGAAGCTTTCTTT
d_call: NA
clone_size: NA
v_call: TRBV5-1
j_call: TRBJ1-1

cdr3_aa: CSASTFPGTNEKLFF
cdr3_nt: TGCAGCGCTTCCACCTTCCCAGGGACTAATGAAAAACTGTTTTTT
d_call: NA
clone_size: NA
v_call: TRBV29-1
j_call: TRBJ1-4

cdr3_aa: CASSLGFTGGHGANVLTF
cdr3_nt: TGTGCCAGCAGCTTGGGTTTTACGGGGGGGCATGGGGCCAACGTCCTGACTTTC
d_call: TRBD2
clone_size: once
v_call: TRBV5-6
j_call: TRBJ2-6

cdr3_aa: CASSYDSGRESEQFF
cdr3_nt: TGTGCCAGCAGTTACGATAGCGGGAGGGAGAGTGAGCAGTTCTTC
d_call: TRBD2
clone_size: NA
v_call: TRBV6-6
j_call: TRBJ2-1

cdr3_aa: CASSFGGLDEAFF
cdr3_nt: TGCGCCAGCAGCTTTGGGGGGTTGGATGAAGCTTTCTTT
d_call: NA
clone_size: NA
v_call: TRBV5-1
j_call: TRBJ1-1

cdr3_aa: CASSSTGTGPYEQYF
cdr3_nt: TGTGCCAGCAGTTCCACCGGGACAGGGCCCTACGAGCAGTACTTC
d_call: TRBD1
clone_size: NA
v_call: TRBV6-6
j_call: TRBJ2-7

cdr3_aa: CASRETDYGYTF
cdr3_nt: TGTGCCAGCAGGGAAACAGATTATGGCTACACCTTC
d_call: NA
clone_size: NA
v_call: TRBV28
j_call: TRBJ1-2

cdr3_aa: CASSPGTGFNEQFF
cdr3_nt: TGTGCCAGCAGCCCAGGGACAGGGTTCAATGAGCAGTTCTTC
d_call: TRBD1
clone_size: NA
v_call: TRBV7-2
j_call: TRBJ2-1

cdr3_aa: CASSSSGRIQETQYF
cdr3_nt: TGTGCCAGCAGCAGTAGCGGGAGAATACAAGAGACCCAGTACTTC
d_call: TRBD2
clone_size: once
v_call: TRBV7-2
j_call: TRBJ2-5

cdr3_aa: CSVDPRGADTQYF
cdr3_nt: TGCAGCGTTGATCCCAGGGGTGCAGATACGCAGTATTTT
d_call: NA
clone_size: NA
v_call: TRBV29-1
j_call: TRBJ2-3

cdr3_aa: CANKDGEGADTQYF
cdr3_nt: TGTGCCAACAAAGACGGGGAGGGGGCAGATACGCAGTATTTT
d_call: NA
clone_size: NA
v_call: TRBV9
j_call: TRBJ2-3

cdr3_aa: CASSSQTGSQETQYF
cdr3_nt: TGTGCCAGCAGCTCCCAGACAGGGAGCCAAGAGACCCAGTACTTC
d_call: TRBD1
clone_size: NA
v_call: TRBV28
j_call: TRBJ2-5

cdr3_aa: CASSPQRGATGELFF
cdr3_nt: TGTGCCAGCAGCCCTCAGCGGGGGGCCACCGGGGAGCTGTTTTTT
d_call: TRBD2
clone_size: once
v_call: TRBV11-2
j_call: TRBJ2-2

cdr3_aa: CASSRTGRLGWTDYGYTF
cdr3_nt: TGTGCCAGCAGCCGAACAGGGCGACTTGGCTGGACCGACTATGGCTACACCTTC
d_call: NA
clone_size: NA
v_call: TRBV5-6
j_call: TRBJ1-2

cdr3_aa: CASSVEPGGTDTQYF
cdr3_nt: TGTGCCAGCAGCGTAGAACCGGGGGGCACAGATACGCAGTATTTT
d_call: NA
clone_size: NA
v_call: TRBV9
j_call: TRBJ2-3

cdr3_aa: CASSYETSMVSDTQYF
cdr3_nt: TGTGCCAGCAGCTATGAGACTAGCATGGTGTCAGATACGCAGTATTTT
d_call: TRBD2
clone_size: NA
v_call: TRBV7-9
j_call: TRBJ2-3

cdr3_aa: CAWSEQGDEQFF
cdr3_nt: TGTGCCTGGAGCGAACAGGGGGATGAGCAGTTCTTC
d_call: TRBD1
clone_size: NA
v_call: TRBV30
j_call: TRBJ2-1

cdr3_aa: CASNRYEQYF
cdr3_nt: TGTGCCAGCAATCGCTACGAGCAGTACTTC
d_call: NA
clone_size: NA
v_call: TRBV6-1
j_call: TRBJ2-7

cdr3_aa: CASSLRRQDLGETQYF
cdr3_nt: TGCGCCAGCAGCTTAAGAAGACAGGACCTGGGGGAGACCCAGTACTTC
d_call: NA
clone_size: NA
v_call: TRBV5-1
j_call: TRBJ2-5

cdr3_aa: CSVDGPEGGYEQYF
cdr3_nt: TGCAGCGTTGACGGGCCCGAAGGGGGTTACGAGCAGTACTTC
d_call: NA
clone_size: NA
v_call: TRBV29-1
j_call: TRBJ2-7

cdr3_aa: CASSTGTEAFF
cdr3_nt: TGTGCCAGCAGTACAGGGACTGAAGCTTTCTTT
d_call: NA
clone_size: NA
v_call: TRBV2
j_call: TRBJ1-1

cdr3_aa: CSVEGGNSGNTIYF
cdr3_nt: TGCAGCGTTGAAGGCGGGAACTCTGGAAACACCATATATTTT
d_call: NA
clone_size: NA
v_call: TRBV29-1
j_call: TRBJ1-3

cdr3_aa: CASSQESYGYTF
cdr3_nt: TGCGCCAGCAGCCAAGAGAGCTATGGCTACACCTTC
d_call: NA
clone_size: NA
v_call: TRBV4-1
j_call: TRBJ1-2

cdr3_aa: CSVGRAGGEETQYF
cdr3_nt: TGCAGCGTTGGACGGGCGGGGGGGGAAGAAACCCAGTACTTC
d_call: TRBD2
clone_size: NA
v_call: TRBV29-1
j_call: TRBJ2-5

cdr3_aa: CASSPQDLYGYTF
cdr3_nt: TGTGCCAGCAGCCCACAGGATCTCTATGGCTACACCTTC
d_call: NA
clone_size: NA
v_call: TRBV25-1
j_call: TRBJ1-2

cdr3_aa: CASSHPRVNSGANVLTF
cdr3_nt: TGCGCCAGCAGCCATCCCAGGGTAAACTCTGGGGCCAACGTCCTGACTTTC
d_call: NA
clone_size: NA
v_call: TRBV4-1
j_call: TRBJ2-6

cdr3_aa: CASSVGWRGTEAFF
cdr3_nt: TGTGCCAGCAGTGTTGGGTGGAGGGGCACTGAAGCTTTCTTT
d_call: NA
clone_size: NA
v_call: TRBV6-1
j_call: TRBJ1-1

cdr3_aa: CASSWNGREGTGELFF
cdr3_nt: TGTGCCAGCAGTTGGAATGGCCGGGAGGGCACCGGGGAGCTGTTTTTT
d_call: TRBD2
clone_size: NA
v_call: TRBV6-6
j_call: TRBJ2-2

cdr3_aa: CASSAWGQAETQYF
cdr3_nt: TGTGCCAGCAGCGCGTGGGGACAGGCAGAGACCCAGTACTTC
d_call: TRBD1
clone_size: NA
v_call: TRBV9
j_call: TRBJ2-5

cdr3_aa: CASSYSLTSGQETQYF
cdr3_nt: TGTGCCAGCAGTTACTCGCTGACTAGCGGCCAAGAGACCCAGTACTTC
d_call: TRBD2
clone_size: NA
v_call: TRBV6-5
j_call: TRBJ2-5

cdr3_aa: CASSFDSYEQYF
cdr3_nt: TGTGCCAGCAGCTTTGACAGCTACGAGCAGTACTTC
d_call: NA
clone_size: NA
v_call: TRBV5-4
j_call: TRBJ2-7

cdr3_aa: CASSARTGGIGTEAFF
cdr3_nt: TGCGCCAGCAGCGCCCGGACAGGGGGGATAGGCACTGAAGCTTTCTTT
d_call: TRBD1
clone_size: NA
v_call: TRBV4-1
j_call: TRBJ1-1

cdr3_aa: CASSPSADSEAFF
cdr3_nt: TGTGCCAGCAGTCCAAGCGCGGATTCTGAAGCTTTCTTT
d_call: NA
clone_size: NA
v_call: TRBV11-2
j_call: TRBJ1-1

cdr3_aa: CASGLGQGARSGANVLTF
cdr3_nt: TGTGCTAGTGGTTTGGGACAGGGGGCGCGTTCTGGGGCCAACGTCCTGACTTTC
d_call: TRBD1
clone_size: NA
v_call: TRBV12-5
j_call: TRBJ2-6

cdr3_aa: CASSAGTGAYEQYF
cdr3_nt: TGTGCCAGCAGCGCCGGGACAGGGGCCTACGAGCAGTACTTC
d_call: TRBD1
clone_size: NA
v_call: TRBV5-6
j_call: TRBJ2-7

cdr3_aa: CASSSLAGKGTDTQYF
cdr3_nt: TGTGCCAGCAGCTCATTAGCGGGGAAGGGCACAGATACGCAGTATTTT
d_call: TRBD2
clone_size: NA
v_call: TRBV5-4
j_call: TRBJ2-3

cdr3_aa: CASSPGLDVYNEQFF
cdr3_nt: TGTGCCAGCAGCCCGGGACTAGACGTCTACAATGAGCAGTTCTTC
d_call: TRBD2
clone_size: NA
v_call: TRBV6-1
j_call: TRBJ2-1

cdr3_aa: CASRLQGAGANVLTF
cdr3_nt: TGTGCCAGCAGATTACAGGGGGCTGGGGCCAACGTCCTGACTTTC
d_call: TRBD1
clone_size: NA
v_call: TRBV6-1
j_call: TRBJ2-6

cdr3_aa: CASSEGTVNNQPQHF
cdr3_nt: TGTGCCAGCAGTGAAGGGACAGTAAACAATCAGCCCCAGCATTTT
d_call: NA
clone_size: NA
v_call: TRBV6-1
j_call: TRBJ1-5

cdr3_aa: CASSQDLYNQPQHF
cdr3_nt: TGCGCCAGCAGCCAAGATCTGTACAATCAGCCCCAGCATTTT
d_call: NA
clone_size: few
v_call: TRBV4-3
j_call: TRBJ1-5

cdr3_aa: CSDVLAGGADTQYF
cdr3_nt: TGCAGCGACGTACTAGCGGGGGGGGCAGATACGCAGTATTTT
d_call: TRBD2
clone_size: NA
v_call: TRBV29-1
j_call: TRBJ2-3

cdr3_aa: CAISESRQGGQPQHF
cdr3_nt: TGTGCCATCAGTGAGTCTCGACAGGGAGGACAGCCCCAGCATTTT
d_call: TRBD1
clone_size: NA
v_call: TRBV10-3
j_call: TRBJ1-5

cdr3_aa: CASSLGGSTDTQYF
cdr3_nt: TGCGCCAGCAGCTTGGGAGGCAGCACAGATACGCAGTATTTT
d_call: NA
clone_size: NA
v_call: TRBV5-1
j_call: TRBJ2-3